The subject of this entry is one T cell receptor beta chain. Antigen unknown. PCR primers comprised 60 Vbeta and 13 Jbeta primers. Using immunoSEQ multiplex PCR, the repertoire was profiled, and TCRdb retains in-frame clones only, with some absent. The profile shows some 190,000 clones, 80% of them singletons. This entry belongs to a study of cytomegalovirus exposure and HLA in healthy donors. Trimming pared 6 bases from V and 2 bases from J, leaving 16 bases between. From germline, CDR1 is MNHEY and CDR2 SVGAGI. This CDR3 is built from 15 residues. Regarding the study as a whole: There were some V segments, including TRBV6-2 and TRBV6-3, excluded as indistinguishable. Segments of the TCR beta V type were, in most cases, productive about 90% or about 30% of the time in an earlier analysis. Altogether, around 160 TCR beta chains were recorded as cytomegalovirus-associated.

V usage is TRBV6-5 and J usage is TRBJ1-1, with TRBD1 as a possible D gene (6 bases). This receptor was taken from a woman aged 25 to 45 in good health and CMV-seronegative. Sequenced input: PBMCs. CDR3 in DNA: TGTGCCAGCAGACCGCACGGGGGGCGAAACACTGAAGCTTTCTTT. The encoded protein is CASRPHGGRNTEAFF.